The source of this T cell receptor (beta chain) is a study of shared clonotypes between healthy human individuals. About the study: Each donor's CD8 memory used one plate, CD8 naive two, each CD4 subset three.

Trimming at V came to 0 bases and at J to 2 bases, leaving 4 bases not matched to a gene. Germline loops: CDR1 SGHAT, CDR2 FQNNGV. The CDR3 covers 16 residues. Assay used: immunoSEQ multiplex PCR; TCRdb lists only in-frame clones, some missing. The sample carries about 680,000 clones, around two thirds recorded once. This TCR came from a woman in her 30s in good health. Sequences were obtained from memory CD4+ T cells sorted from blood. Subset reported: CD45RA-negative fraction. V gene TRBV11-2 combines with J gene TRBJ2-7, with 10 bases aligning to TRBD2. CDR3 amino acids: CASSLDRSGRAYEQYF. For the CDR3, the DNA is TGTGCCAGCAGCTTAGATCGAAGCGGGAGGGCCTACGAGCAGTACTTC.